This T cell receptor beta chain is from a study of cytomegalovirus exposure and HLA in healthy donors. The study's findings and limits: Within an earlier analysis, most TCR beta V segments proved productive either about 90% or about 30% of the time.

Germline V gene data show CDR1 as MNHEY and CDR2 as SMNVEV (reference sequence). With V trimmed by 4 bases and J by 1 base, 13 bases remained unmatched. CDR3 size: 17 residues. A remark on this clone: The antigen is not known.

Vbeta (60) and Jbeta (13) primers were used in the PCR. TCRdb's table, derived via immunoSEQ multiplex PCR, lists solely in-frame clones and lacks some. The sample records 150,000 to 200,000 clones, about 83% being singletons. Source material: PBMCs. This TCR was sampled from a woman between 25 and 40 years old in good health and CMV-seropositive. The V gene is TRBV27, the J gene TRBJ2-7; 7 bases line up with TRBD2. Here the CDR3 reads CASSSRIWGGDSYEQYF. The CDR3 DNA sequence: TGTGCCAGCAGTTCCAGAATATGGGGGGGAGATTCCTACGAGCAGTACTTC.